This T cell receptor beta chain derives from a study of blood T cells in healthy people across ages. The authors ran a second PCR of 7 to 11 cycles using a sample-barcoded 5' primer and a J-beta primer mix. Via MiXCR, TCRdb re-called the 5' RACE reads, giving one row per CDR3 protein. The table has 1.2 million to 1.5 million distinct CDR3 sequences, around 59% seen once. Comments on this clonotype: A read error may account for a junction end that differs from germline.

CDR3 length: 12 amino acids. Germline V gene data show CDR1 as SGHAT and CDR2 as FQNNGV. The chain employs TRBV11-2 and TRBJ2-5; D unclear. TRBJ2-7 matches the DNA end more closely, so the J call is doubtful. Material for sequencing was blood. The clonotype was recovered from a man aged 18 to 30 in good health. The CDR3: CATSLVFYEQYF. DNA of the CDR3: TGTGCCACCAGCTTAGTATTCTACGAGCAGTACTTC.